Listed below are T cell receptor beta chains from one sample, sequenced in a study of T cells after yellow fever vaccination. Each CDR3 protein is one row after TCRdb ran MiXCR on the 5' RACE reads. The sample yields approximately 300,000 distinct CDR3 sequences, around 10% seen once. The starting material was CD4+ T cells sorted from PBMCs, obtained 45 days after the yellow fever booster vaccination. These receptors were obtained from a man between 18 and 35 years old who received the YFV17D yellow fever vaccine. Each CDR3 is given with its conserved first and last residue. D genes are given only for firm matches. The listing skips clone size in some rows; elsewhere it reads once, few, many or a size class.

d_gene	v_gene	j_gene	abundance	CDR3aa	CDR3nt
TRBD1	TRBV20-1	TRBJ1-2	.	CSARGDRGPGYTF	TGCAGTGCTAGGGGGGACAGAGGTCCCGGCTACACCTTC
.	TRBV27	TRBJ2-3	.	CASSYWDSTDTQYF	TGTGCCAGCAGTTACTGGGACAGCACAGATACGCAGTATTTT
TRBD2	TRBV5-4	TRBJ2-3	few	CASSRTGGFPTDTQYF	TGTGCCAGCAGCCGAACGGGGGGATTCCCCACAGATACGCAGTATTTT
.	TRBV20-1	TRBJ2-7	few	CSASPPAVSYEQYF	TGCAGTGCTAGCCCCCCTGCGGTTAGTTACGAGCAGTACTTC
.	TRBV7-2	TRBJ2-2	many	CASRWTVSGELFF	TGTGCCAGCAGATGGACAGTTTCCGGGGAGCTGTTTTTT
.	TRBV12-3/TRBV12-4	TRBJ1-3	few	CASSFSNTGNTIYF	TGTGCCAGCAGTTTCTCCAATACCGGAAACACCATATATTTT
.	TRBV5-1	TRBJ2-5	.	CASSLVGLKETQYF	TGCGCCAGCAGCTTGGTGGGGCTAAAAGAGACCCAGTACTTC
TRBD1	TRBV10-3	TRBJ2-5	.	CAISEQGAGGRETQYF	TGTGCCATCAGTGAGCAGGGGGCAGGGGGACGGGAGACCCAGTACTTC
.	TRBV10-3	TRBJ2-5	.	CAIGHSQETQYF	TGTGCCATCGGCCATTCCCAAGAGACCCAGTACTTC
.	TRBV19	TRBJ1-5	.	CASSIGGFNQPQHF	TGTGCCAGTAGTATAGGCGGGTTCAATCAGCCCCAGCATTTT
.	TRBV25-1	TRBJ2-3	.	CASSNVGMGPQYF	TGTGCCAGCAGTAACGTCGGTATGGGTCCGCAGTATTTT
TRBD2	TRBV4-3	TRBJ2-5	.	CASSQSASGEGETQYF	TGCGCCAGCAGCCAAAGCGCTAGCGGGGAGGGGGAGACCCAGTACTTC
.	TRBV9	TRBJ1-2	few	CASSSRDRFLSYTF	TGTGCCAGCAGCTCCCGGGACCGCTTCTTAAGCTACACCTTC
.	TRBV6-1	TRBJ1-2	.	CASSDQDSRKLYYGYTF	TGTGCCAGCAGTGATCAGGACAGCCGGAAACTATACTATGGCTACACCTTC
.	TRBV12-3/TRBV12-4	TRBJ2-2	many	CASSSRAGGNTGELFF	TGTGCCAGCAGTTCTAGGGCAGGAGGGAACACCGGGGAGCTGTTTTTT
.	TRBV3-1	TRBJ1-1	.	CASSQDLEGAFF	TGTGCCAGCAGCCAAGACTTAGAAGGAGCTTTCTTT
.	TRBV28	TRBJ1-5	few	CASSLGVGDLHQPQHF	TGTGCCAGCAGTTTAGGGGTAGGGGATCTCCATCAGCCCCAGCATTTT
.	TRBV20-1	TRBJ2-1	.	CSARSRVRGDEQFF	TGCAGTGCTAGATCGCGCGTCAGGGGAGATGAGCAGTTCTTC
TRBD1	TRBV3-1	TRBJ2-3	.	CASSLSGTGGASDTQYF	TGTGCCAGCAGCCTATCCGGGACAGGGGGCGCGTCAGATACGCAGTATTTT
.	TRBV20-1	TRBJ2-3	few	CSARGLGPSTDTQYF	TGCAGTGCTAGAGGGCTAGGGCCTAGCACAGATACGCAGTATTTT
.	TRBV6-2/TRBV6-3	TRBJ2-3	.	CASSYGEYTQYF	TGTGCCAGCAGTTATGGGGAATATACGCAGTATTTT
.	TRBV4-3	TRBJ1-2	many	CASSQPTAYGYTF	TGCGCCAGCAGCCAACCTACAGCTTATGGCTACACCTTC
.	TRBV6-2/TRBV6-3	TRBJ1-1	.	CASSSSAITEAFF	TGTGCCAGCAGTTCTAGTGCCATCACTGAAGCTTTCTTT
TRBD1	TRBV6-2/TRBV6-3	TRBJ1-5	many	CASRWTGTQPQHF	TGTGCCAGCAGATGGACAGGGACTCAGCCCCAGCATTTT
.	TRBV20-1	TRBJ1-1	many	CSAYDRHTEAFF	TGCAGTGCTTACGACAGGCACACTGAAGCTTTCTTT
.	TRBV7-8	TRBJ1-1	many	CASSLVPGLILTEAFF	TGTGCCAGCAGCTTAGTTCCAGGGCTTATCCTCACTGAAGCTTTCTTT
.	TRBV12-3/TRBV12-4	TRBJ2-2	many	CASSSLPRGGAGSTGELFF	TGTGCCAGCAGCTCCCTCCCCCGAGGGGGGGCGGGTTCGACCGGGGAGCTGTTTTTT
.	TRBV7-2	TRBJ2-5	many	CASSFSREETQYF	TGTGCCAGCAGCTTCAGCCGTGAAGAGACCCAGTACTTC
TRBD2	TRBV3-1	TRBJ2-3	many	CASRLSGSTDTQYF	TGTGCCAGCAGACTTAGCGGGAGCACAGATACGCAGTATTTT
.	TRBV24-1	TRBJ1-1	.	CATSDLLPMNTEAFF	TGTGCCACCAGTGATTTGTTACCGATGAACACTGAAGCTTTCTTT
.	TRBV15	TRBJ1-2	few	CATTRTSTSYGYTF	TGTGCCACCACCAGGACAAGTACGTCCTATGGCTACACCTTC
.	TRBV20-1	TRBJ1-1	.	CSASGRANTEAFF	TGCAGTGCTAGTGGTCGGGCGAACACTGAAGCTTTCTTT
.	TRBV9	TRBJ2-3	.	CASSVVGGKTDTQYF	TGTGCCAGCAGCGTAGTGGGGGGCAAGACAGATACGCAGTATTTT
.	TRBV29-1	TRBJ2-5	.	CSASGRPSKETQYF	TGCAGCGCCTCGGGCCGCCCTTCTAAAGAGACCCAGTACTTC
.	TRBV5-1	TRBJ2-1	many	CASSLGQSGDEQFF	TGCGCCAGCAGCTTGGGTCAGAGTGGGGATGAGCAGTTCTTC
TRBD1	TRBV7-2	TRBJ2-5	few	CASSLMRGPETQYF	TGTGCCAGCAGCTTAATGAGGGGGCCGGAGACCCAGTACTTC